The rows below give T cell receptor beta chains drawn from one sample of a study of cytomegalovirus exposure and HLA in healthy donors. Assay: immunoSEQ multiplex PCR; the TCRdb copy retains only in-frame clones and omits some. The sample records around 130,000 clones, around 77% being singletons. Sequenced input: PBMCs. These receptors were taken from a young man in good health and CMV-seropositive. The conserved cysteine and the conserved F or W are not part of the CDR3 here. Fields, in order: V gene, J gene, CDR3 length, CDR3 protein.

TRBV13,TRBJ2-7,11,ASSFLDSFEQY
TRBV12-5,TRBJ2-1,9,ASGRGNEQF
TRBV9,TRBJ2-7,13,ASSVQGQGPYEQY
TRBV18,TRBJ1-1,13,ASSLQGLANTEAF
TRBV5-5,TRBJ1-2,11,ASSFQVNYGYT
TRBV7-9,TRBJ1-2,12,ASRAGTDNYGYT
TRBV11-2,TRBJ2-2,17,ASSLDWPSGGLNTGELF
TRBV27,TRBJ2-1,13,ASSSTRAGVNEQF
TRBV2,TRBJ1-1,12,ASSEKGANTEAF
TRBV5-1,TRBJ2-5,13,ASSPRDWLLETQY
TRBV28,TRBJ2-3,14,ASSLSFGTSGDTQY
TRBV6-1,TRBJ2-1,13,ASSDSKQGHNEQF
TRBV29-1,TRBJ2-3,11,SVGTGKRDTQY
TRBV6-1,TRBJ2-3,12,ASSDASATDTQY
TRBV28,TRBJ1-6,13,ASSSLGSYNSPLH
TRBV2,TRBJ1-4,9,ASSGLQGEI
TRBV28,TRBJ2-1,12,ASNRALPYNEQF
TRBV5-8,TRBJ1-1,13,ASSSGAGRNTEAF
TRBV11-2,TRBJ2-6,14,ASSSRTGSGANGLT
TRBV11-2,TRBJ1-4,14,ASRPQGGATNEKLF
TRBV7-8,TRBJ1-4,13,ASSSPTGPRQKLF
TRBV5-8,TRBJ2-7,13,ASSLAGTGGWEQY
TRBV18,TRBJ1-2,13,ASSPAVDRNYGYT
TRBV6-1,TRBJ2-7,11,ALRDKTPYEQY
TRBV6-1,TRBJ2-2,11,ASKKGPSGELF
TRBV9,TRBJ1-4,13,ASSVGGSTNEKLF
TRBV27,TRBJ2-3,15,ASSLSGTSGGRGTQY
TRBV6-6,TRBJ2-1,13,ASSLSTGGRDEQF
TRBV7-2,TRBJ1-1,12,ASSFQNTGTEAF
TRBV7-9,TRBJ2-7,16,ASSLAGLGSPGRYEQY
TRBV2,TRBJ2-5,13,ASSPDRGRRETQY
TRBV10-3,TRBJ1-2,14,AISMSGSQQNYGYT
TRBV5-5,TRBJ1-6,13,ASSVQTGDSPPLH
TRBV6-6,TRBJ1-5,12,ASSYLDRNQPQH
TRBV15,TRBJ1-4,12,ATSSKAGAEKLF
TRBV6-6,TRBJ2-7,12,ASTLDRAFYEQY
TRBV6-5,TRBJ1-1,14,ASSYSGIVRNTEAF
TRBV30,TRBJ1-5,13,AWSIGHQSNQPQH
TRBV6-1,TRBJ1-5,13,ASSEEAGSNQPQH
TRBV30,TRBJ1-2,13,AWSGIRRGVFGYT
TRBV10-1,TRBJ2-3,14,ASSEWAGGSTDTQY
TRBV29-1,TRBJ2-7,11,SVTVPGSYEQY
TRBV6-5,TRBJ2-1,12,ASSSGGISNEQF
TRBV28,TRBJ2-7,14,ASSTGPGTPRYEQY
TRBV6-1,TRBJ2-7,11,ASSDFLSDEQY
TRBV11-2,TRBJ2-6,17,ASSLSSYARSSGANVLT
TRBV7-2,TRBJ2-7,12,ASSSGTSGRVQY
TRBV7-9,TRBJ2-1,16,ASSFRTSGEYKQDEQF
TRBV14,TRBJ2-5,14,ASSPILADGRETQY
TRBV5-4,TRBJ2-1,16,ASSLSRDRYSSYNEQF
TRBV5-1,TRBJ2-2,11,ASSFLNTGELF
TRBV28,TRBJ2-5,14,ASSQSGTGRWVTQY
TRBV25-1,TRBJ2-5,15,ASSESVTSGTQETQY
TRBV10-1,TRBJ1-2,13,ASSESRTGVYGYT
TRBV6-5,TRBJ2-3,13,ASSYSGGSRDTQY